This TCR beta chain was captured by sequencing in a study of T cells in severe cutaneous drug reactions. Overall study: Recruitment ran 2011 to 2018 in Taiwan, Thailand and a European registry.

The iRepertoire multiplex PCR system with TCR subtype-specific primers built both bulk and single-cell libraries. Each CDR3 protein gets one entry in TCRdb, which reprocessed the multiplex PCR reads and gives no DNA. Its clone listing holds under 5,000 distinct CDR3 sequences. CDR1 is LNHDA and CDR2 is SQIVND in the germline V gene (reference sequence). The CDR3 has 17 amino acids. The patients sequenced had a carbamazepine-induced Stevens-Johnson syndrome or toxic epidermal necrolysis reaction. The clonotype originates from a human donor with Stevens-Johnson syndrome, a severe cutaneous drug reaction. Sequenced input: PBMCs. The chain carries TRBV19 and TRBJ1-4. This CDR3 reads CASSIWGTFATNEKLFF.